Following are 5 T cell receptor beta chains from one sample sequenced in a study of vaccination and CD4 T cells after COVID-19. Scientists ran DNA taken from cultured CD4+ T cells through the Oncomine TCR Beta short-read assay for sequencing. Via MiXCR, TCRdb re-called the PCR reads, giving one row per CDR3 protein. Among under 15,000 distinct CDR3 sequences listed, 45% to 60% were seen once. Their cognate antigens are unknown. Treatment defined: 10-day PBMC culture with coronavirus spike peptide pools or control peptides (ViraFEST assay). The specimen comprised cultured CD4+ T cells from blood, sampled after SARS-CoV-2 vaccination. The origin of the receptors is a human donor with COVID-19.

The chain uses TRBV7-2 and TRBJ2-7; TRBD1 might be the D (6 bases). Germline values: CDR1 SGHTA, CDR2 FQGNSA. V lost 3 bases to trimming and J lost 5 bases, with 11 bases between them. This CDR3 contains 13 residues. Written as DNA, the CDR3 is TGTGCCAGCAGCTTGCAACAGGGCCACGAGCAGTACTTC. Its translation is CASSLQQGHEQYF.

The rearrangement links TRBV6-1 to TRBJ2-5; D is possibly TRBD1 (5 bases). Per germline, CDR1 MNHNS and CDR2 SASEGT. Trimming left V 6 bases short and J 4 bases short, with 15 bases between. The CDR3 extends over 14 amino acids. CDR3 sequence: CASRDPTGAETQYF. CDR3 DNA: TGTGCCAGCAGAGATCCTACAGGTGCAGAGACCCAGTACTTC.

A few counts support this clonotype. The chain employs TRBV20-1 and TRBJ1-2; D gene ambiguous. The germline gives CDR1 DFQATT, CDR2 SNEGSKA (reference sequence). V lost 3 bases and J 8 bases, leaving 13 bases between the germline ends. The CDR3 sequence is 12 residues long. CDR3 in DNA: TGCAGTGCTAGGACGGAAGAATGGGGCTACACCTTC. Its translation is CSARTEEWGYTF.

The chain joins TRBV19 to TRBJ1-2; TRBD1 matches 9 bases. Germline trimming cut 5 bases from V and 8 bases from J; bases unmatched to any gene: 12. The germline V gene has CDR1 LNHDA and CDR2 SQIVND (reference sequence). The CDR3 consists of 15 residues. CDR3: CASSPNRPGTGGYTF. CDR3 bases: TGTGCCAGTAGTCCCAACCGGCCCGGGACAGGGGGCTACACCTTC. Full variable domain (outside the CDR3, taken from reference TRBV19 and TRBJ1-2): DGGITQSPKYLFRKEGQNVTLSCEQNLNHDAMYWYRQDPGQGLRLIYYSQIVNDFQKGDIAEGYSVSREKKESFPLTVTSAQKNPTAFYLCASSPNRPGTGGYTFGSGTRLTVV.

The gene calls are TRBV19 and TRBJ2-7; 8 bases line up with TRBD1. With V trimmed by 4 bases and J by 6 bases, 17 bases remained unmatched. Germline assignment: CDR1 LNHDA and CDR2 SQIVND (reference sequence). This CDR3 is built from 17 residues. Here the CDR3 DNA reads TGTGCCAGTAGTACCTACCGGACAGGGCAGTCTAGAGGCGAGCAGTACTTC. This sequence encodes CASSTYRTGQSRGEQYF.